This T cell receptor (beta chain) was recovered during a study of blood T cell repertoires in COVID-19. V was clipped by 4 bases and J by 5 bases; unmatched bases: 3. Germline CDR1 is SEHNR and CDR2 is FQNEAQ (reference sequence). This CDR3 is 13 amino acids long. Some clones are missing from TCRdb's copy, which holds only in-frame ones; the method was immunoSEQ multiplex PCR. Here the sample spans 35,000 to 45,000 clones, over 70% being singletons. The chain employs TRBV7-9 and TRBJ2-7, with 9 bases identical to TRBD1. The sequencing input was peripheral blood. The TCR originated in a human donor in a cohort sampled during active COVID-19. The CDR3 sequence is CASSSQGADEQYF. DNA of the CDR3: TGTGCCAGCAGCTCACAGGGGGCGGACGAGCAGTACTTC.